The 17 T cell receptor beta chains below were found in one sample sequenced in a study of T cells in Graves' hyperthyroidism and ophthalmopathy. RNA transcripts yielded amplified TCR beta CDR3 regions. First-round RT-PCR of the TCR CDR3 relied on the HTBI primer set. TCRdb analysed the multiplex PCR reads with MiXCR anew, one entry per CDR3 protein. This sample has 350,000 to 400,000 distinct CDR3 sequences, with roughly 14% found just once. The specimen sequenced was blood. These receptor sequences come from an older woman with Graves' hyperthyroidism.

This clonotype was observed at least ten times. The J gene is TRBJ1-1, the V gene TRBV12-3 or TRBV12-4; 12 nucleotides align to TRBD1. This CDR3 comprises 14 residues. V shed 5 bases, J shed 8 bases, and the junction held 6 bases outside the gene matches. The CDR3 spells CASSPGQGAGEAFF. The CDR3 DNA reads TGTGCCAGCAGTCCGGGACAGGGGGCGGGGGAAGCTTTCTTT.

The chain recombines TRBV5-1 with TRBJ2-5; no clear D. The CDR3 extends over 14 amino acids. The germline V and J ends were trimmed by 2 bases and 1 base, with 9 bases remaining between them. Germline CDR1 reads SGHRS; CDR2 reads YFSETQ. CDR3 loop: CASSFSVPQETQYF. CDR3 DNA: TGCGCCAGCAGCTTTTCGGTCCCCCAAGAGACCCAGTACTTC. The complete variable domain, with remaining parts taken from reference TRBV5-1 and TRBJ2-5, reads KAGVTQTPRYLIKTRGQQVTLSCSPISGHRSVSWYQQTPGQGLQFLFEYFSETQRNKGNFPGRFSGRQFSNSRSEMNVSTLELGDSALYLCASSFSVPQETQYFGPGTRLLVL.

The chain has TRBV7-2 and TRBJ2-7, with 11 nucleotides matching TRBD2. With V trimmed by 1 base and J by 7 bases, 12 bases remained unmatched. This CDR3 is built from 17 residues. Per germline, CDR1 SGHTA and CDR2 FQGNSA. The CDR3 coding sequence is TGTGCCAGCAGCTTAGGTCCCACTAGCGGGAGTTTGGGGGAGCAGTACTTC. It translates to CASSLGPTSGSLGEQYF.

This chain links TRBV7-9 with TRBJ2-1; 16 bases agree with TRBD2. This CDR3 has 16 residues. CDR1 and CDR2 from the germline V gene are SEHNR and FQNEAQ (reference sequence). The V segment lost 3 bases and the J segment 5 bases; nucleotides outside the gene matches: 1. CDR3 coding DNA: TGTGCCAGCAGCTTGGGACTAGCGGGAGGGGACAATGAGCAGTTCTTC. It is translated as CASSLGLAGGDNEQFF.

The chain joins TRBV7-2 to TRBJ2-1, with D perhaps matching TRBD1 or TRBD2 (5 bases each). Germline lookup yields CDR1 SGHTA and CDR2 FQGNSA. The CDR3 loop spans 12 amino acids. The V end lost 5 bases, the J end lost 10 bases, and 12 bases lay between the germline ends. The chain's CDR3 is CASSQHGAEQFF. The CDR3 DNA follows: TGTGCCAGCAGCCAACACGGGGCAGAGCAGTTCTTC.

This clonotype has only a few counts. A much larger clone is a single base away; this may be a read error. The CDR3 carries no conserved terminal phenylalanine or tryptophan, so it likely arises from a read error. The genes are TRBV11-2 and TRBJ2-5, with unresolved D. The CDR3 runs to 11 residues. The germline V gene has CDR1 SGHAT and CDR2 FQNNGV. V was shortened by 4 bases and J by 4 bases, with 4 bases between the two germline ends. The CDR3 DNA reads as TGTGCCAGCAGCTCCGCAGAGACCCAGTACCTC. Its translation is CASSSAETQYL.

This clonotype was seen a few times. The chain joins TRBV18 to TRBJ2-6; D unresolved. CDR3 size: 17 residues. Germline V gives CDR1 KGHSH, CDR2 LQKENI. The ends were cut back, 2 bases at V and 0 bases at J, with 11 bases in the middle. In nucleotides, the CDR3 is TGTGCCAGCTCACCAGTTTACAGCTTCTCTGGGGCCAACGTCCTGACTTTC. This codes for CASSPVYSFSGANVLTF.

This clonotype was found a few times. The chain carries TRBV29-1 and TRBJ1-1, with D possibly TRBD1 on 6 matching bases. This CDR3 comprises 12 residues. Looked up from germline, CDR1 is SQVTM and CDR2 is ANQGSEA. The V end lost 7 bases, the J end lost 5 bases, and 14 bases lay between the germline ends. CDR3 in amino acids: CSGGHPRTEAFF. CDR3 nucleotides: TGCAGCGGGGGACACCCGAGGACTGAAGCTTTCTTT.

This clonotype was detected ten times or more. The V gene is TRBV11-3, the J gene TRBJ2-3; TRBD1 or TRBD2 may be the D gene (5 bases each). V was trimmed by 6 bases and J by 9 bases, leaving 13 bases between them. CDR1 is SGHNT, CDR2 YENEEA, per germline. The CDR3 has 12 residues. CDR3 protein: CASRQTGTTQYF. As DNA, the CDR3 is TGTGCCAGCAGACAGACCGGGACCACGCAGTATTTT.

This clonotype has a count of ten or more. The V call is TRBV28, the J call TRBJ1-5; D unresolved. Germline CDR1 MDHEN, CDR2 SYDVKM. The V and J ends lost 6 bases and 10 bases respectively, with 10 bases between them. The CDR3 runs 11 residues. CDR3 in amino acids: CASSSLLPQHF. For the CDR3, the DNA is TGTGCCAGCAGCTCCCTGCTACCCCAGCATTTT.

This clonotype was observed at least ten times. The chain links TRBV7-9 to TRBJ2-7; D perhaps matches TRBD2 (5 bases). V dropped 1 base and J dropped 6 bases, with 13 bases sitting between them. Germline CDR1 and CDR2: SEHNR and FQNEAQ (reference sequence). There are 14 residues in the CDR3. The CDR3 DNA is TGTGCCAGCAGCTTAGGAGTTCGGGAAGGCGAGCAGTACTTC. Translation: CASSLGVREGEQYF.

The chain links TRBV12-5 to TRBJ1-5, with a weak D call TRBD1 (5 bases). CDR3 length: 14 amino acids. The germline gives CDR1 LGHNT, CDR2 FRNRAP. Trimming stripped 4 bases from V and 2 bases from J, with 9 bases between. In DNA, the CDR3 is TGTGCTAGTGGTTCGGGACTTGGCAATCAGCCCCAGCATTTT. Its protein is CASGSGLGNQPQHF.

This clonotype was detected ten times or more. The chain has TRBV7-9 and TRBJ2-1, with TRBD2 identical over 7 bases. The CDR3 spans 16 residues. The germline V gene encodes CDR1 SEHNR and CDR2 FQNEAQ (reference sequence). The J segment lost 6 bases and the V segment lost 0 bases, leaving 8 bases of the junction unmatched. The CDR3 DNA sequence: TGTGCCAGCAGCTTAGCGGTTCTAGCGGAGCGCAATGAGCAGTTCTTC. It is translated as CASSLAVLAERNEQFF.

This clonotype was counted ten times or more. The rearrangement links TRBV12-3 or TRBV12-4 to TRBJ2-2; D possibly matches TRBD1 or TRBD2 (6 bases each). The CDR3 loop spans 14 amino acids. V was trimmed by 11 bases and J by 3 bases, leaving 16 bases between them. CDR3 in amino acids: CAEGGRGDTGELFF. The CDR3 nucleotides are TGTGCCGAGGGGGGCAGGGGAGACACCGGGGAGCTGTTTTTT.

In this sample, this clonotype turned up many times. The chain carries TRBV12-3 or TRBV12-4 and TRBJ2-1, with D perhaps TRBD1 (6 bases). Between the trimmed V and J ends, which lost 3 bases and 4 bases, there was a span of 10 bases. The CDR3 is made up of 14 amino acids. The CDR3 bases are TGTGCCAGCAGTTTGGTCGGACAGTACAATGAGCAGTTCTTC. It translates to CASSLVGQYNEQFF.

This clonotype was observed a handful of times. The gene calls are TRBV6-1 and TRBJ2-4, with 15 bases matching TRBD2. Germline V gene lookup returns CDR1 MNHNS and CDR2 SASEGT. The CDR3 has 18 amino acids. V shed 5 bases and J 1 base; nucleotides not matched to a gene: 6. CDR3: CASSPGLAGGGAKNIQYF. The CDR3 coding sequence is TGTGCCAGCAGTCCGGGACTAGCGGGAGGAGGCGCCAAAAACATTCAGTACTTC.

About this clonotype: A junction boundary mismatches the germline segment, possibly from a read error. Written as DNA, the CDR3 is TGTGCTAGCAGCTTGGGACTAGAGAATGAGCAGTTCTTC. It encodes CASSLGLENEQFF. The chain uses TRBV7-7 and TRBJ2-1, with 8 bases fitting TRBD2. Germline V lookup: CDR1 SSHAT, CDR2 FNYEAQ (reference sequence). CDR3 length: 13 amino acids. Full variable domain (rest looked up from reference TRBV7-7 and TRBJ2-1): GAGVSQSPRYKVTKRGQDVTLRCDPISSHATLYWYQQALGQGPEFLTYFNYEAQPDKSGLPSDRFSAERPEGSISTLTIQRTEQRDSAMYRCASSLGLENEQFFGPGTRLTVL.